These T cell receptor beta chains were read from a single sample in a study of identical twins. TCRdb passed the 5' RACE reads through MiXCR, listing each CDR3 protein once. The sample lists approximately 530,000 distinct CDR3 sequences, 20% to 25% occurring once. The sample was also reused in another study, on yellow fever vaccine responses in identical twins.

Sequencing used CD4+ T cells sorted from blood. Receptors originate from a woman aged 18-35 years in good health. The CDR3 runs from the conserved cysteine through the conserved F or W. The D gene is left open where the match is weak. Size is stated for part of the rows, as once, few or many counts, or as a class when the clone is expanded.

NA TRBJ2-2 TRBV7-8 many CASSLERVGGELFF TGTGCCAGCAGCTTAGAGAGGGTTGGCGGGGAGCTGTTTTTT
TRBD1 TRBJ1-5 TRBV10-3 NA CAISDGQGADQPQHF TGTGCCATCAGTGACGGACAGGGGGCTGATCAGCCCCAGCATTTT
NA TRBJ2-2 TRBV20-1 NA CSAIRTPNTGELFF TGCAGTGCTATCCGGACCCCGAACACCGGGGAGCTGTTTTTT
TRBD2 TRBJ2-2 TRBV28 NA CASSFQGLAGVPGELFF TGTGCCAGCAGTTTTCAGGGACTAGCGGGGGTACCCGGGGAGCTGTTTTTT
NA TRBJ2-7 TRBV5-5 NA CASSSGTVDEQYF TGTGCCAGCAGCTCCGGGACCGTGGACGAGCAGTACTTC
TRBD2 TRBJ2-1 TRBV19 NA CASSIAASGRNEQFF TGTGCCAGTAGTATAGCGGCTAGCGGGAGAAATGAGCAGTTCTTC
NA TRBJ2-3 TRBV29-1 NA CSVLTRSITDTQYF TGCAGCGTTCTGACTAGAAGTATCACAGATACGCAGTATTTT
TRBD1 TRBJ1-6 TRBV18 NA CASSPYGQGFGSPLHF TGTGCCAGCTCACCATATGGACAGGGGTTTGGCTCACCCCTCCACTTT
NA TRBJ2-3 TRBV18 NA CASSPPGPYTDTQYF TGTGCCAGCTCGCCACCGGGACCTTACACAGATACGCAGTATTTT
NA TRBJ1-1 TRBV25-1 few CASSDSRLEEAFF TGTGCCAGCAGTGACAGTCGGTTGGAAGAAGCTTTCTTT
NA TRBJ2-5 TRBV9 many CASSVGQQETQYF TGTGCCAGCAGCGTAGGACAGCAAGAGACCCAGTACTTC
TRBD1 TRBJ2-3 TRBV6-4 NA CASSLTGSLDTQYF TGTGCCAGCAGCTTGACAGGGTCTTTAGATACGCAGTATTTT
TRBD1 TRBJ1-5 TRBV12-3/TRBV12-4 few CASSGTGVQPQHF TGTGCCAGCAGCGGCACAGGGGTTCAGCCCCAGCATTTT
NA TRBJ2-2 TRBV20-1 few CSAREVTGELFF TGCAGTGCTAGAGAGGTCACCGGGGAGCTGTTTTTT
NA TRBJ2-1 TRBV20-1 NA CSAQGGEGSSYNEQFF TGCAGTGCTCAGGGGGGGGAGGGGAGCTCCTACAATGAGCAGTTCTTC
TRBD1 TRBJ2-3 TRBV12-3/TRBV12-4 NA CASSLAQGMTDTQYF TGTGCCAGCAGTTTGGCACAGGGGATGACAGATACGCAGTATTTT
NA TRBJ1-1 TRBV9 NA CASSVVPNTEAFF TGTGCCAGCAGCGTAGTTCCGAACACTGAAGCTTTCTTT
NA TRBJ1-4 TRBV5-1 NA CASSLDTGAWEKLFF TGCGCCAGCAGCTTGGATACGGGGGCTTGGGAAAAACTGTTTTTT
NA TRBJ2-3 TRBV20-1 NA CSARPTSKDTQYF TGCAGTGCCAGACCCACTAGTAAAGATACGCAGTATTTT
NA TRBJ2-1 TRBV14 few CASSQDLTRQRNEQFF TGTGCCAGCAGCCAAGACCTTACGAGACAGCGCAATGAGCAGTTCTTC
NA TRBJ2-1 TRBV3-1 NA CASSQALNNEQFF TGTGCCAGCAGCCAGGCACTCAACAATGAGCAGTTCTTC
TRBD1 TRBJ2-7 TRBV12-3/TRBV12-4 NA CASSADRGLSYEQYF TGTGCCAGCAGTGCCGACAGGGGGCTTTCCTACGAGCAGTACTTC
NA TRBJ2-3 TRBV29-1 NA CSVRQAGTDTQYF TGCAGCGTTAGACAGGCTGGCACAGATACGCAGTATTTT
TRBD2 TRBJ2-2 TRBV11-3 NA CASSLGLAEILDGELFF TGTGCCAGCAGCCTCGGACTAGCGGAGATCCTTGACGGGGAGCTGTTTTTT
TRBD2 TRBJ2-3 TRBV7-6 many CASSLRTGTSGGTTDTQYF TGTGCCAGCAGCTTGAGGACAGGGACTAGCGGGGGGACAACAGATACGCAGTATTTT
TRBD2 TRBJ2-2 TRBV7-3 NA CASSLNAGVQGGELFF TGTGCCAGCAGCTTAAATGCGGGAGTTCAGGGTGGGGAGCTGTTTTTT
NA TRBJ2-2 TRBV19 NA CASKWDKSNTGELFF TGTGCCAGTAAGTGGGACAAATCGAACACCGGGGAGCTGTTTTTT
NA TRBJ2-2 TRBV10-3 few CAISAQPGITGELFF TGTGCCATCAGTGCCCAACCAGGGATCACCGGGGAGCTGTTTTTT
TRBD1 TRBJ2-3 TRBV2 few CASTYRGIRTDTQYF TGTGCCAGCACGTACAGGGGGATACGCACAGATACGCAGTATTTT
NA TRBJ2-1 TRBV20-1 NA CSAIRGSDNEQFF TGCAGTGCTATCCGGGGGAGTGACAATGAGCAGTTCTTC
NA TRBJ1-1 TRBV12-3/TRBV12-4 NA CASSSHRYPNTEAFF TGTGCCAGCAGTTCGCACAGGTATCCGAACACTGAAGCTTTCTTT
TRBD1 TRBJ2-7 TRBV4-2 few CASSQPGGRDYEQYF TGTGCCAGCAGCCAACCAGGGGGACGGGACTACGAGCAGTACTTC
NA TRBJ1-1 TRBV10-3 NA CAISLNGVEAFF TGTGCCATCAGTCTCAACGGGGTTGAAGCTTTCTTT
NA TRBJ2-3 TRBV20-1 NA CSAVPGDTQYF TGCAGTGCCGTCCCGGGGGATACGCAGTATTTT
TRBD1 TRBJ2-5 TRBV10-2 few CASRNRGVETQYF TGCGCCAGCAGGAACAGGGGGGTAGAGACCCAGTACTTC
NA TRBJ1-6 TRBV10-3 few CAISTVDGANSPLHF TGTGCCATCAGTACCGTAGACGGAGCGAATTCACCCCTCCACTTT
TRBD1 TRBJ2-1 TRBV28 few CASSGQGNEQFF TGTGCCAGCAGCGGACAGGGGAATGAGCAGTTCTTC
TRBD1 TRBJ1-2 TRBV12-3/TRBV12-4 few CASTPGTGEYYGYTF TGTGCCAGCACACCAGGGACAGGGGAGTATTATGGCTACACCTTC
NA TRBJ2-1 TRBV10-1 NA CASNRTATYNEQFF TGCGCCAGCAACAGGACAGCTACCTACAATGAGCAGTTCTTC
TRBD2 TRBJ2-1 TRBV3-1 many CASSPGLAWNEQFF TGTGCCAGCAGCCCAGGACTAGCGTGGAATGAGCAGTTCTTC